This T cell receptor (beta chain) was sequenced for a study of cytomegalovirus exposure and HLA in healthy donors. Findings of the study overall: Later work showed greater clonal expansion in HLA-associated TCR beta chains than in equally common others. CMV serostatus was the sole immune exposure information available. Specificity of three CMV-associated chains for CMV antigens was verified in vitro. Among CMV-associated TCR beta chains, most appeared HLA-restricted in a later analysis.

The PCR employed 60 Vbeta primers together with 13 Jbeta primers. Sequencing used immunoSEQ multiplex PCR; TCRdb keeps in-frame clones, though not all of them. The sample carries approximately 170,000 clones, around 78% recorded once. Trimming took off 4 bases at V and 5 bases at J, with 15 bases between the two ends. The CDR3 runs to 15 residues. Per germline, CDR1 SGHAT and CDR2 FQDESV (reference sequence). In regard to this clone: Its antigen is unknown.

Material: PBMCs. This clonotype was obtained from a woman aged 40 to 49 in good health and CMV-seropositive. The rearrangement uses TRBV11-1 and TRBJ2-1; possibly TRBD1 for D (6 bases). The CDR3 protein is CASSSDGTKDNEQFF. DNA of the CDR3: TGTGCCAGCAGCTCTGACGGGACAAAGGACAATGAGCAGTTCTTC.